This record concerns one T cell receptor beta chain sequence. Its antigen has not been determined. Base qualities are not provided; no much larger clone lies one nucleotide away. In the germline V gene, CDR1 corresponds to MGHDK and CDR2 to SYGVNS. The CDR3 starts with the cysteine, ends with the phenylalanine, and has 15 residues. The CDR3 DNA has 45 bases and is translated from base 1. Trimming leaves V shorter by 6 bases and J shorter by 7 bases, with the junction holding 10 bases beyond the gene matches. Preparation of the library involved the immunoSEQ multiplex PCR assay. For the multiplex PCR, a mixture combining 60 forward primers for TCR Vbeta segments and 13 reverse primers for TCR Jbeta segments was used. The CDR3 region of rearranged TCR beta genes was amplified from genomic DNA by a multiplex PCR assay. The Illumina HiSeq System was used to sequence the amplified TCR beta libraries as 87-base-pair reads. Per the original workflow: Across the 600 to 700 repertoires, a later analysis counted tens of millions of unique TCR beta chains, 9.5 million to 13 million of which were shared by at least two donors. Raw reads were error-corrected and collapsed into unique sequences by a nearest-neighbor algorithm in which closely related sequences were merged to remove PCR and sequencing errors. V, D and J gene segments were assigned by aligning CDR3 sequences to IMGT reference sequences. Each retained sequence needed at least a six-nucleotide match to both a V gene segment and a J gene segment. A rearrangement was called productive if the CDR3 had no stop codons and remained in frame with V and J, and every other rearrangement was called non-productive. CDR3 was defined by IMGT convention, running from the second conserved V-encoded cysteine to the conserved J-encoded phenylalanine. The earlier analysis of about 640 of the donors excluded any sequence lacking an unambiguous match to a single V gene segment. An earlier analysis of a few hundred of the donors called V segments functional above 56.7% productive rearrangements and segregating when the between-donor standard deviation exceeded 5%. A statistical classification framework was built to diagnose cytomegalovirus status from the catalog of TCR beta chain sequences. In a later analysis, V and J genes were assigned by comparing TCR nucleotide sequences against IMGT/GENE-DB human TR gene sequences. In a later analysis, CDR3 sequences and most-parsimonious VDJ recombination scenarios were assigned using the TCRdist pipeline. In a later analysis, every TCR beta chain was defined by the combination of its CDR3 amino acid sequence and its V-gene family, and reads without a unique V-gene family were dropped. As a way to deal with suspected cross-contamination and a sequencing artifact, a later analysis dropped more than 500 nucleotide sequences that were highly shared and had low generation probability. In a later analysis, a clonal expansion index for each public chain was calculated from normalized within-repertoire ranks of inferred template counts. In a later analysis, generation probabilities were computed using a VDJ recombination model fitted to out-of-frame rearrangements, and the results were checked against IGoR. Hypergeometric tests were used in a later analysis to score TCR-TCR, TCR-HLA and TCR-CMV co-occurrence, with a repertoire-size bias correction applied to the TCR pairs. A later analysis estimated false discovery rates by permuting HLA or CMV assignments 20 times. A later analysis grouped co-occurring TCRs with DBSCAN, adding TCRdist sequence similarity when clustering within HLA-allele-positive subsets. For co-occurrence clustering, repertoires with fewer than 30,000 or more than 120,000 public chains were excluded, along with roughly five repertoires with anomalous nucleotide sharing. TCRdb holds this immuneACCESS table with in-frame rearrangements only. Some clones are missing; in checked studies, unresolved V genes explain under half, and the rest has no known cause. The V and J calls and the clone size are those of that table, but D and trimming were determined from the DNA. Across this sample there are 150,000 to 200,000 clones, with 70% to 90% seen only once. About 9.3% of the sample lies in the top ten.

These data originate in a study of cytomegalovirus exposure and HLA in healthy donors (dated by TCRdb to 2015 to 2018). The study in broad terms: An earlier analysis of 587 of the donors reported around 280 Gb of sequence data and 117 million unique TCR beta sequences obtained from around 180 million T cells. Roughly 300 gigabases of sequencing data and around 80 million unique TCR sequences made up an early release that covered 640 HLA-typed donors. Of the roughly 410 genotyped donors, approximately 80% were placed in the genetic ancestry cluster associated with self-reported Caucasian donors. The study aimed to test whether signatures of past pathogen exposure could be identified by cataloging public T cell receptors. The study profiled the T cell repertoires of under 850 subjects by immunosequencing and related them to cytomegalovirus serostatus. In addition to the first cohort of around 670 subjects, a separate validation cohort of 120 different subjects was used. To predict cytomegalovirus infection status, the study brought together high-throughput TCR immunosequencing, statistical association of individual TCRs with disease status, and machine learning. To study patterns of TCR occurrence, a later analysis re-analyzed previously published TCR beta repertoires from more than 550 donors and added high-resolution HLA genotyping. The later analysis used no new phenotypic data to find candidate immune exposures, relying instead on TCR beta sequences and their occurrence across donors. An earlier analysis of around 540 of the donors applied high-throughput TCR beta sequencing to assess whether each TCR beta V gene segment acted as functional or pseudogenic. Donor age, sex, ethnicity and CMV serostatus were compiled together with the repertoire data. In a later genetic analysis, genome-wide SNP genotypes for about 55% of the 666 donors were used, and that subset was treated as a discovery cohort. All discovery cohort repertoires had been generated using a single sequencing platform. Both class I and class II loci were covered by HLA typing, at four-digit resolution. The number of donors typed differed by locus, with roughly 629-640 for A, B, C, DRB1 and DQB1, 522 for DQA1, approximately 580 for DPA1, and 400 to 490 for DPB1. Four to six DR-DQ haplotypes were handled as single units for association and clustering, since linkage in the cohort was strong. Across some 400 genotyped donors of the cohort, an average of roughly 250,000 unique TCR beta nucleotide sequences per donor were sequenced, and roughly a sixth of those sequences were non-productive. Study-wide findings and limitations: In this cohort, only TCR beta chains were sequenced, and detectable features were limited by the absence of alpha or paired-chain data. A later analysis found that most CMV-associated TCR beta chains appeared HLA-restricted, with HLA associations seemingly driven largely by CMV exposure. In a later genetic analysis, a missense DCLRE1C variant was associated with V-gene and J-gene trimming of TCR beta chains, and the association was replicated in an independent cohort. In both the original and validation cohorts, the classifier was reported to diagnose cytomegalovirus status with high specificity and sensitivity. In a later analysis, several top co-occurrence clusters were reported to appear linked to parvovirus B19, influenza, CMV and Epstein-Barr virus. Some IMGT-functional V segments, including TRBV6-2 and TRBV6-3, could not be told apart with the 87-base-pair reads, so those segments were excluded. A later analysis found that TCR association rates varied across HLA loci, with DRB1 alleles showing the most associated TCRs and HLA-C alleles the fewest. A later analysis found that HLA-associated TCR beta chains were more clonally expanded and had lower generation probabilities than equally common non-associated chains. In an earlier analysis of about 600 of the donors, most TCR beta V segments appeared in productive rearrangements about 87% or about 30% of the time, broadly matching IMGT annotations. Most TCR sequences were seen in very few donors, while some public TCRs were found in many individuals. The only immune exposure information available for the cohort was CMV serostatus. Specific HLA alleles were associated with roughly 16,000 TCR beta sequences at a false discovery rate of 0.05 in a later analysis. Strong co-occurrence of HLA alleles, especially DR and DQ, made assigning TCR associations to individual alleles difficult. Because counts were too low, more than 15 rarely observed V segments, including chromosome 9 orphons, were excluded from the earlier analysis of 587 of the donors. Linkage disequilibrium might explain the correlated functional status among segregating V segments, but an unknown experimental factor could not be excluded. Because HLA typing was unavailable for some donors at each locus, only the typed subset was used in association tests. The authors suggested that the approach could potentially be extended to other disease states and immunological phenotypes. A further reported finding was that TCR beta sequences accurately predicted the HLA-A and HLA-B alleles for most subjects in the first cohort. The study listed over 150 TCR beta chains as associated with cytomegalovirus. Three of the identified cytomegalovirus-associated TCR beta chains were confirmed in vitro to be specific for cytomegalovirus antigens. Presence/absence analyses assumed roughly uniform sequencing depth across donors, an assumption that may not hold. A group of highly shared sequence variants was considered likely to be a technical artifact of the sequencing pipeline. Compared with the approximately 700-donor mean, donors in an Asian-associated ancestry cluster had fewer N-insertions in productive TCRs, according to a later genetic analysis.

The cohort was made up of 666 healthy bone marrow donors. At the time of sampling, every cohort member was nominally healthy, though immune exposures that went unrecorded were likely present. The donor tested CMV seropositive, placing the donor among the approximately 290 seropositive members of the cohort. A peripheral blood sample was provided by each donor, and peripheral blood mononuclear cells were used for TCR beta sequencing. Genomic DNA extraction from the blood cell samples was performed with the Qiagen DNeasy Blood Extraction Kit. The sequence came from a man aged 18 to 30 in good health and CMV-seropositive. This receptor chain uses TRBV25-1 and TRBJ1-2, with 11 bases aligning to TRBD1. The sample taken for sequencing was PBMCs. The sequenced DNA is TGTGCCAGCAGAGGACAGGGGGCGGGTCAAAGTGGCTACACCTTC. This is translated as CASRGQGAGQSGYTF.